This T cell receptor (beta chain) was captured by sequencing in a study of blood T cell repertoires in COVID-19. The CDR3 is 18 residues long. Germline V gene lookup returns CDR1 SGHRS and CDR2 YFSETQ. V was shortened by 5 bases and J by 0 bases, with 24 bases between the two germline ends. This clone was detected only once. Source study methods: Counts of nucleated cells, estimated from reference gene primer amplification, were obtained. Generated by immunoSEQ multiplex PCR, the TCRdb table keeps only in-frame clones and is missing some. The V and J calls and the clone size are those of that table, but D and trimming were determined from the DNA. The sample includes roughly 150,000 clones, around 76% of them seen just once.

The receptor's source is a man aged 60 to 75 with acute or convalescent COVID-19. The material sequenced was peripheral blood. The J gene is TRBJ2-7, the V gene TRBV5-1; D possibly corresponds to TRBD2 (6 bases). The CDR3 nucleotides are TGCGCCAGCAGTCCCGGCCGGGGGTCAGAATTAATCTCCTACGAGCAGTACTTC. Residues: CASSPGRGSELISYEQYF.